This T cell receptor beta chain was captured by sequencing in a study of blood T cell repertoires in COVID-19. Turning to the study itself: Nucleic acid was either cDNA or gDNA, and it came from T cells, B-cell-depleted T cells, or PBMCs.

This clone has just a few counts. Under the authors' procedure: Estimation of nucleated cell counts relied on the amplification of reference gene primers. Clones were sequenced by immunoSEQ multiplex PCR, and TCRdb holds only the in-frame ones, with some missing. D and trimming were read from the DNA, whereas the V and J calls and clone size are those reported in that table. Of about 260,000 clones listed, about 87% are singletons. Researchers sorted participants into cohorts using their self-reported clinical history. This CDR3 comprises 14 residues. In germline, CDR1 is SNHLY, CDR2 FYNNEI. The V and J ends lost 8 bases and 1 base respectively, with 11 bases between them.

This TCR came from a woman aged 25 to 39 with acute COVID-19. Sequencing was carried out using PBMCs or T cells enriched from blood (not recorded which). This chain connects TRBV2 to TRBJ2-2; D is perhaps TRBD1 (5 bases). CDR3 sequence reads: CASSRGWNTGELFF. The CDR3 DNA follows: TGTGCCAGCTCTAGGGGCTGGAACACCGGGGAGCTGTTTTTT.